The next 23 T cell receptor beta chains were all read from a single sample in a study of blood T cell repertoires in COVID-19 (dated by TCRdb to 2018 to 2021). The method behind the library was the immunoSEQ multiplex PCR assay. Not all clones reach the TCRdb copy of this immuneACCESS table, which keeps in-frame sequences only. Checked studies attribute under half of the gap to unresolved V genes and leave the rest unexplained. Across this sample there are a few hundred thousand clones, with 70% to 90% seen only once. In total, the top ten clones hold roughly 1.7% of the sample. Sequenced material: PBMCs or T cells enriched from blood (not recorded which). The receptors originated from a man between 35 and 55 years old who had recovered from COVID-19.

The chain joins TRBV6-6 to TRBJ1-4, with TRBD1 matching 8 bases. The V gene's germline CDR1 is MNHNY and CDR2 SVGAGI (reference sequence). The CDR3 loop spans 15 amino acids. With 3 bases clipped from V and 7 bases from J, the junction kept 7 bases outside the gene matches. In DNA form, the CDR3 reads TGTGCCAGCAGTTATCAGGACAGGGTCAGTGAAAAACTGTTTTTT. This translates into CASSYQDRVSEKLFF.

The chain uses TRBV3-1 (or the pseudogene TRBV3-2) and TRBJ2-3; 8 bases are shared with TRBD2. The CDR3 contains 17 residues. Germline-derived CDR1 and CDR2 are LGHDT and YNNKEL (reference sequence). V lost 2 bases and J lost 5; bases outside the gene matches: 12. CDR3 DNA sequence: TGTGCCAGCAGCCAAAAAAAGGAATTAGCGGGGCAAGATACGCAGTATTTT. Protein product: CASSQKKELAGQDTQYF.

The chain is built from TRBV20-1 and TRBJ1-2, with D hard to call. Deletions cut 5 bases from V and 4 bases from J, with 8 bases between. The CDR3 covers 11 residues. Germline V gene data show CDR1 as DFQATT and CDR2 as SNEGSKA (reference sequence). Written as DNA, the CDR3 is TGCAGTGCTGCGTTATCCTATGGCTACACCTTC. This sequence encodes CSAALSYGYTF.

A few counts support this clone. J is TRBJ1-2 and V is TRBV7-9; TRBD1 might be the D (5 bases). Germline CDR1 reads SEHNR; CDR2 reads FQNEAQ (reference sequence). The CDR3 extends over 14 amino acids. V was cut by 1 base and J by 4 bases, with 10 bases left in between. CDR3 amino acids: CASSLVQASYGYTF. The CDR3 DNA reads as TGTGCCAGCAGCTTAGTACAGGCGAGCTATGGCTACACCTTC.

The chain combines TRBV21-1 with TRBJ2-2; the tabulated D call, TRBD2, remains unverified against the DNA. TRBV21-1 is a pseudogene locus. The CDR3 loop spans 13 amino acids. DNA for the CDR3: TGTGCCACTACGTGGTTGGACACCGGGGAGCTGTTTTTT. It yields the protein CATTWLDTGELFF.

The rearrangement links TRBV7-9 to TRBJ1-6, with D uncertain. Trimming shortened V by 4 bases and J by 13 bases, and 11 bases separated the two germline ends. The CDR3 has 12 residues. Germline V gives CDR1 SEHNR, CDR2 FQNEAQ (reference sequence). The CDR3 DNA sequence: TGTGCCAGCAGCTCGGGTTTCGGGCCCCTCCACTTT. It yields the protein CASSSGFGPLHF.

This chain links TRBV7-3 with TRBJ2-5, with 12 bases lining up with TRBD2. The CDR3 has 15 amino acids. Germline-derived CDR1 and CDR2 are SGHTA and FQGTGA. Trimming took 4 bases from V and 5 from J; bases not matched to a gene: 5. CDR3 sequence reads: CASSWTSGAGETQYF. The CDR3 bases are TGTGCCAGCAGCTGGACTAGCGGGGCTGGGGAGACCCAGTACTTC.

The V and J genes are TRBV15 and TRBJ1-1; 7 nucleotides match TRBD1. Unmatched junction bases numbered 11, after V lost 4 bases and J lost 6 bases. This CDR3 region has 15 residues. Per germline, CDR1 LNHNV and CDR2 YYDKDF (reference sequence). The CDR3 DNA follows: TGTGCCACCAGCACTGGGACAGTCGGATACTCTGAAGCTTTCTTT. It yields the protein CATSTGTVGYSEAFF. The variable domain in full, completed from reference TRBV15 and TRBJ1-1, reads DAMVIQNPRYQVTQFGKPVTLSCSQTLNHNVMYWYQQKSSQAPKLLFHYYDKDFNNEADTPDNFQSRRPNTSFCFLDIRSPGLGDTAMYLCATSTGTVGYSEAFFGQGTRLTVV.

Here the CDR3 DNA reads TGCGCCAGCAGCTTGGCCACCGTGGGGGCTAGGGCTGAAGCTTTCTTT. This sequence encodes CASSLATVGARAEAFF. The chain combines TRBV5-1 with TRBJ1-1; D may be TRBD1 (6 bases). CDR3 size: 16 residues. Per the germline V gene, CDR1 is SGHRS and CDR2 is YFSETQ. Trimming cost V 0 bases and J 6 bases, with 18 bases left between them.

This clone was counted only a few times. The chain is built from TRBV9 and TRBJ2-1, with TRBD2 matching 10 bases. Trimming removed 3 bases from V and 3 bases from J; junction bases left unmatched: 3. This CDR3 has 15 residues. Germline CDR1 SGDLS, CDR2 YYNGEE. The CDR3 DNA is TGTGCCAGCAGCGCCAGGACTAGCGGCTACAATGAGCAGTTCTTC. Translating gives CASSARTSGYNEQFF.

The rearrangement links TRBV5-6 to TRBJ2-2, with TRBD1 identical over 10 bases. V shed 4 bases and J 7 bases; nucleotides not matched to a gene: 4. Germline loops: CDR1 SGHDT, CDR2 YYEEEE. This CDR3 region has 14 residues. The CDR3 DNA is TGTGCCAGCAGCGGGGGACAGGGGAACGGGGAGCTGTTTTTT. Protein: CASSGGQGNGELFF.

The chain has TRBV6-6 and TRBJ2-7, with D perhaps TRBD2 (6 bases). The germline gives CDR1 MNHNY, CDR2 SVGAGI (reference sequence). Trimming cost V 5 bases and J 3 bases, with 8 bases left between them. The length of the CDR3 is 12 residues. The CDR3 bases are TGTGCCAGCAGTAGCGGGTTCTACGAGCAGTACTTC. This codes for CASSSGFYEQYF.

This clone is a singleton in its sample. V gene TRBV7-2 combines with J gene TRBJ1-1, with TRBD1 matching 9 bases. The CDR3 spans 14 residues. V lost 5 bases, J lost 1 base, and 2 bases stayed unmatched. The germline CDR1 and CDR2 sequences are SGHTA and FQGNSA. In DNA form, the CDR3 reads TGTGCCAGCAGCCGGGGACAGGGGAACACTGAAGCTTTCTTT. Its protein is CASSRGQGNTEAFF.

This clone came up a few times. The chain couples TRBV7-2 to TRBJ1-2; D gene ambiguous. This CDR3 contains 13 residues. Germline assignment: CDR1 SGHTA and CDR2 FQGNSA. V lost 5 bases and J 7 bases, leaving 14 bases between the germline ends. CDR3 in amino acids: CASSPGQMGGYTF. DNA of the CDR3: TGTGCCAGCAGCCCTGGGCAAATGGGTGGCTACACCTTC.

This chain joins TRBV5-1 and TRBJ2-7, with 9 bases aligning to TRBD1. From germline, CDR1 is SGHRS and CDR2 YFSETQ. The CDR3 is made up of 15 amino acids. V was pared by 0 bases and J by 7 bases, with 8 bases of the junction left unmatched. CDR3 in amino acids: CASSLGQGVPWEQYF. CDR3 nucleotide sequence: TGCGCCAGCAGCTTGGGACAGGGGGTGCCATGGGAGCAGTACTTC.

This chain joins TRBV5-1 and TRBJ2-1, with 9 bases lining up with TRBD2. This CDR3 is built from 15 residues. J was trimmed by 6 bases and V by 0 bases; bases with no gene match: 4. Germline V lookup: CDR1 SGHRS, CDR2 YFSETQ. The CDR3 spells CASSLVSGRSNEQFF. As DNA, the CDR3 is TGCGCCAGCAGCTTGGTTAGCGGGAGAAGCAATGAGCAGTTCTTC. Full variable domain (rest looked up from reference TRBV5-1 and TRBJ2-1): KAGVTQTPRYLIKTRGQQVTLSCSPISGHRSVSWYQQTPGQGLQFLFEYFSETQRNKGNFPGRFSGRQFSNSRSEMNVSTLELGDSALYLCASSLVSGRSNEQFFGPGTRLTVL.

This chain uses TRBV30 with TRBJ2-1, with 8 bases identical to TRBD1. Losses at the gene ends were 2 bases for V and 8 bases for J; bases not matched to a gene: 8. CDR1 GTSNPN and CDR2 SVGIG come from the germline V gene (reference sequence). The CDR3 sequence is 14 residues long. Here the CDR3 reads CAWSTGQGSDEQFF. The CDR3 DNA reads TGTGCCTGGAGTACAGGACAGGGAAGCGATGAGCAGTTCTTC. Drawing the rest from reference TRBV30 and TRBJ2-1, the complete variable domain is SQTIHQWPATLVQPVGSPLSLECTVEGTSNPNLYWYRQAAGRGLQLLFYSVGIGQISSEVPQNLSASRPQDRQFILSSKKLLLSDSGFYLCAWSTGQGSDEQFFGPGTRLTVL.

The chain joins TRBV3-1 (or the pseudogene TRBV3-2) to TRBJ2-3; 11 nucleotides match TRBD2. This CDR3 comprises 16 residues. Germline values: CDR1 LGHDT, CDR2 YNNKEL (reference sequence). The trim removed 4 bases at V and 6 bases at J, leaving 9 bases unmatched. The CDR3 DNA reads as TGTGCCAGCAGCCCATTACTAGCGGGAGTGGGGGATACGCAGTATTTT. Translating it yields CASSPLLAGVGDTQYF.

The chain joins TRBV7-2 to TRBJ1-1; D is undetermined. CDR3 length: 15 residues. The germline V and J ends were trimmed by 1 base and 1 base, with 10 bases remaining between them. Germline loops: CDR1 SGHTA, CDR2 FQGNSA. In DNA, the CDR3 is TGTGCCAGCAGCTTAGGGCCTCTAGCGAACACTGAAGCTTTCTTT. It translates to CASSLGPLANTEAFF. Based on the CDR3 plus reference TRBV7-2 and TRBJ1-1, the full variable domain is GAGVSQSPSNKVTEKGKDVELRCDPISGHTALYWYRQSLGQGLEFLIYFQGNSAPDKSGLPSDRFSAERTGGSVSTLTIQRTQQEDSAVYLCASSLGPLANTEAFFGQGTRLTVV.

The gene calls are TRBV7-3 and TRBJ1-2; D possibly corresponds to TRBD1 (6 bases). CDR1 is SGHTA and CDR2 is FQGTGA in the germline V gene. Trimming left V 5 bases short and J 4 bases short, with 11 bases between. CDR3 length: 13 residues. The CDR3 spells CASSHGQSYGYTF. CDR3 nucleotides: TGTGCCAGCAGCCACGGACAGAGCTATGGCTACACCTTC.

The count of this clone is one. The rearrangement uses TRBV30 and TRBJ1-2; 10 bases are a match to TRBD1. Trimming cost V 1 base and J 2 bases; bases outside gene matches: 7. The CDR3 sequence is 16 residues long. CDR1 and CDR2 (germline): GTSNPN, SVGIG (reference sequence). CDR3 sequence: CAWSERPGQGNYGYTF. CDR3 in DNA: TGTGCCTGGAGTGAGCGACCGGGACAGGGGAACTATGGCTACACCTTC. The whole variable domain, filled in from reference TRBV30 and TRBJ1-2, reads SQTIHQWPATLVQPVGSPLSLECTVEGTSNPNLYWYRQAAGRGLQLLFYSVGIGQISSEVPQNLSASRPQDRQFILSSKKLLLSDSGFYLCAWSERPGQGNYGYTFGSGTRLTVV.

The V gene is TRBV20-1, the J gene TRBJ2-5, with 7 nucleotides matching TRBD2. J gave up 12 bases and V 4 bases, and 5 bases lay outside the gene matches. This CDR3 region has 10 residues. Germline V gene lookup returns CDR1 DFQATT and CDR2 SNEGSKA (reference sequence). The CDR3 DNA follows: TGCAGTGCTAAACGCACTAGCGAGTACTTC. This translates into CSAKRTSEYF.

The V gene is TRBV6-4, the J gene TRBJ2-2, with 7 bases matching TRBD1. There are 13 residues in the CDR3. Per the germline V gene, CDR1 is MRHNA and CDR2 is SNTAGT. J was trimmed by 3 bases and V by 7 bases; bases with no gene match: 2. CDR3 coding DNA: TGTGCCAGCAAGGACAGGTACACCGGGGAGCTGTTTTTT. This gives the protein CASKDRYTGELFF.